These 18 T cell receptor beta chains came from one sample sequenced in a study of shared T cell receptors in the human thymus. Only in-frame clones appear in the TCRdb table, and some are missing; sequencing was by immunoSEQ multiplex PCR. There are about 500,000 clones in the sample; more than 75% occur only once, and about 0.013% lies in the top ten. This sample was also put to use in a study of human thymus T cells.

Sequenced sample: thymocytes. Receptors originate from a boy under two years old with a congenital heart defect.

The chain links TRBV10-1 to TRBJ2-1; no definite D call. V was shortened by 5 bases and J by 9 bases, with 11 bases between the two germline ends. CDR1 and CDR2 from the germline V gene are WNHNN and SYGVQD (reference sequence). This CDR3 is built from 12 residues. CDR3 residues: CASSCRCGEQFF. DNA of the CDR3: TGCGCCAGCAGTTGTAGGTGCGGTGAGCAGTTCTTC.

V usage is TRBV5-1 and J usage is TRBJ1-4; a possible D gene is TRBD1 (6 bases). The CDR3 length is 15 residues. Between the trimmed V and J ends, which lost 5 bases and 7 bases, there was a span of 18 bases. The germline CDR1 and CDR2 sequences are SGHRS and YFSETQ. The CDR3 region has the DNA TGCGCCAGCAGTTCCCAGGGGATAGGCGGTGAAAAACTGTTTTTT. Amino acid sequence: CASSSQGIGGEKLFF.

V usage is TRBV30 and J usage is TRBJ1-4, with D perhaps TRBD1 (6 bases). CDR3 length: 12 residues. CDR1 is GTSNPN, CDR2 SVGIG, per germline (reference sequence). V was shortened by 8 bases and J by 8 bases, with 15 bases between the two germline ends. The CDR3 sequence: CAGRGDEEKLFF. The CDR3 DNA is TGTGCCGGCAGGGGAGATGAGGAAAAACTGTTTTTT.

This clone was seen more than once but under ten times. The chain is built from TRBV10-2 and TRBJ2-5; TRBD2 matches at 8 bases. Germline V gives CDR1 WSHSY, CDR2 SAAADI. The CDR3 totals 13 residues. Trimming cost V 6 bases and J 5 bases; bases outside gene matches: 5. This chain's CDR3 is CASSLTSEETQYF. DNA for the CDR3: TGCGCCAGCAGCCTGACTAGCGAGGAGACCCAGTACTTC.

CDR3 nucleotides: TGTGCCAGCAGCATTCGACTAGCGGGGCACACAGATACGCAGTATTTT. Protein: CASSIRLAGHTDTQYF. The V call is TRBV5-4, the J call TRBJ2-3; 11 nucleotides match TRBD2. J was trimmed by 2 bases and V by 4 bases; bases with no gene match: 6. The germline CDR1 and CDR2 sequences are SGHNT and YYREEE (reference sequence). CDR3 size: 16 residues.

The chain carries TRBV30 and TRBJ1-5; TRBD1 might be the D (6 bases). The ends were cut back, 5 bases at V and 7 bases at J, with 24 bases in the middle. Germline V gives CDR1 GTSNPN, CDR2 SVGIG (reference sequence). CDR3 length: 16 amino acids. Here the CDR3 DNA reads TGTGCCTGGTATAAACCCCGGGACAAGGTGACCCAGCCCCAGCATTTT. It encodes CAWYKPRDKVTQPQHF.

J is TRBJ1-2 and V is TRBV11-2; D possibly corresponds to TRBD1 (5 bases). The V gene's germline CDR1 is SGHAT and CDR2 FQNNGV. This CDR3 is built from 17 residues. With 1 base removed from V and 8 bases from J, the gap between germline ends came to 23 bases. The CDR3 loop is CASSLGPGGSPPRGYTF. DNA for the CDR3: TGTGCCAGCAGCTTAGGGCCGGGGGGATCCCCTCCAAGAGGCTACACCTTC.

J is TRBJ2-2 and V is TRBV28, with TRBD2 identical over 10 bases. The CDR3 consists of 20 residues. Germline V gene data show CDR1 as MDHEN and CDR2 as SYDVKM. The junction had 19 bases not matched to a gene; V was cut back by 6 bases and J by 3 bases. CDR3 in amino acids: CASRPPSSGSLSSHTGELFF. DNA for the CDR3: TGTGCCAGCAGACCCCCCTCTAGCGGGAGCCTCAGTAGTCACACCGGGGAGCTGTTTTTT.

CDR3 protein: CASSHRDSQIRPQHF. In nucleotides, the CDR3 is TGTGCCAGTAGCCACCGGGACAGTCAAATCCGGCCCCAGCATTTT. The rearrangement joins TRBV19 to TRBJ1-5, with 7 bases lining up with TRBD1. The ends lost 6 bases at V and 9 bases at J; junction bases unmatched: 14. The CDR3 runs 15 residues. The germline V gene has CDR1 LNHDA and CDR2 SQIVND (reference sequence).

The J gene is TRBJ2-3, the V gene TRBV25-1; 9 bases align to TRBD2. This CDR3 is 15 amino acids long. Germline CDR1 and CDR2: MGHDK and SYGVNS. V trimming: 4 bases; J trimming: 2 bases; junction bases outside the gene matches: 4. The CDR3 DNA reads TGTGCCAGCAGTGCGGCGGGAGGGACCACAGATACGCAGTATTTT. This codes for CASSAAGGTTDTQYF. The variable domain in full, completed from reference TRBV25-1 and TRBJ2-3, reads EADIYQTPRYLVIGTGKKITLECSQTMGHDKMYWYQQDPGMELHLIHYSYGVNSTEKGDLSSESTVSRIRTEHFPLTLESARPSHTSQYLCASSAAGGTTDTQYFGPGTRLTVL.

The chain employs TRBV15 and TRBJ1-1, with D hard to call. This CDR3 has 14 residues. Per germline, CDR1 LNHNV and CDR2 YYDKDF (reference sequence). V lost 1 base, J lost 5 bases, and 11 bases lay in between. CDR3 residues: CATSRGLRTTEAFF. CDR3 DNA: TGTGCCACCAGCAGAGGACTGAGAACAACTGAAGCTTTCTTT.

This sequence joins TRBV4-2 and TRBJ1-4, with D unresolved. The CDR3 sequence is 16 residues long. The germline V gene encodes CDR1 LGHNA and CDR2 YNFKEQ. The ends were cut back, 0 bases at V and 3 bases at J, with 11 bases in the middle. CDR3 region: CASSQDRGKANEKLFF. CDR3 nucleotide sequence: TGTGCCAGCAGCCAAGATCGAGGGAAGGCTAATGAAAAACTGTTTTTT.

The rearrangement uses TRBV2 and TRBJ2-3, with TRBD2 identical over 10 bases. From germline, CDR1 is SNHLY and CDR2 FYNNEI. CDR3 length equals 15 residues. The V and J ends lost 4 bases and 4 bases, in that order; junction bases with no gene match: 5. CDR3 sequence: CASSGTSGISDTQYF. The DNA for the CDR3 is TGTGCCAGCAGTGGTACTAGCGGGATATCAGATACGCAGTATTTT. Full variable domain (rest looked up from reference TRBV2 and TRBJ2-3): EPEVTQTPSHQVTQMGQEVILRCVPISNHLYFYWYRQILGQKVEFLVSFYNNEISEKSEIFDDQFSVERPDGSNFTLKIRSTKLEDSAMYFCASSGTSGISDTQYFGPGTRLTVL.

The rearrangement uses TRBV5-1 and TRBJ2-7; 8 bases map to TRBD1. This CDR3 comprises 14 residues. The germline gives CDR1 SGHRS, CDR2 YFSETQ. With V trimmed by 5 bases and J by 6 bases, 10 bases remained unmatched. The CDR3 DNA follows: TGCGCCAGCAGGGGGGGACAGGACATAGGCGAGCAGTACTTC. Amino acids: CASRGGQDIGEQYF.

This chain uses TRBV6-5 with TRBJ1-5, with 7 bases fitting TRBD1. V shed 6 bases and J 2 bases; nucleotides not matched to a gene: 7. CDR1 is MNHEY, CDR2 SVGAGI, per germline. The length of the CDR3 is 15 residues. This CDR3 is CASSHRGGRNQPQHF. In DNA form, the CDR3 reads TGTGCCAGCAGCCACAGGGGAGGACGCAATCAGCCCCAGCATTTT.

The CDR3 reads CASGLGLGTDTQYF. For the CDR3, the DNA is TGTGCTAGTGGCCTGGGACTGGGGACAGATACGCAGTATTTT. The V call is TRBV12-5, the J call TRBJ2-3; D is perhaps TRBD2 (6 bases). V gave up 6 bases and J gave up 3 bases, with 13 bases separating them. This CDR3 is 14 amino acids long. Germline CDR1 is LGHNT and CDR2 is FRNRAP.

This clone was found a few times. V is TRBV12-5 and J is TRBJ2-1; a weak D match, TRBD2 (6 bases). The CDR3 extends over 15 amino acids. CDR1 LGHNT and CDR2 FRNRAP come from the germline V gene. Between the trimmed V and J ends, which lost 5 bases and 5 bases, there was a span of 16 bases. DNA of the CDR3: TGTGCTAGTGGTCCGACCCCCGGGAGCAACAATGAGCAGTTCTTC. It yields the protein CASGPTPGSNNEQFF.

This chain joins TRBV21-1 and TRBJ1-5; the table's D call of TRBD1 was not tested on the DNA. TRBV21-1 is marked as a pseudogene. The CDR3 extends over 14 amino acids. CDR3 residues: CARADRGFNQPQHF. CDR3 nucleotides: TGTGCCAGGGCCGACAGGGGGTTCAATCAGCCCCAGCATTTT.